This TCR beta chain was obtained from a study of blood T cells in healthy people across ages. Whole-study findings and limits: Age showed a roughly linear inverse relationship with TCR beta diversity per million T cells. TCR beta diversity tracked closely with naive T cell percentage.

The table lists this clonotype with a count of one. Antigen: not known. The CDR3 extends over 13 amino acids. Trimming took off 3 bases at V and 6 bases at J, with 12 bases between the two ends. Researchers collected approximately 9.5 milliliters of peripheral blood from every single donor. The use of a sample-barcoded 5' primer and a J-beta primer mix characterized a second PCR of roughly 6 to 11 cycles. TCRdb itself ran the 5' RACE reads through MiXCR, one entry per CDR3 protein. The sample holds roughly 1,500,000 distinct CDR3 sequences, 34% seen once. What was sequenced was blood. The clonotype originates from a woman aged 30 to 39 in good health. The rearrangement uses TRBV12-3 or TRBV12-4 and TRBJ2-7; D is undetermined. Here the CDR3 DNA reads TGTGCCAGCAGTTTGGCGATAAGGACCGAGCAGTACTTC. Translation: CASSLAIRTEQYF.